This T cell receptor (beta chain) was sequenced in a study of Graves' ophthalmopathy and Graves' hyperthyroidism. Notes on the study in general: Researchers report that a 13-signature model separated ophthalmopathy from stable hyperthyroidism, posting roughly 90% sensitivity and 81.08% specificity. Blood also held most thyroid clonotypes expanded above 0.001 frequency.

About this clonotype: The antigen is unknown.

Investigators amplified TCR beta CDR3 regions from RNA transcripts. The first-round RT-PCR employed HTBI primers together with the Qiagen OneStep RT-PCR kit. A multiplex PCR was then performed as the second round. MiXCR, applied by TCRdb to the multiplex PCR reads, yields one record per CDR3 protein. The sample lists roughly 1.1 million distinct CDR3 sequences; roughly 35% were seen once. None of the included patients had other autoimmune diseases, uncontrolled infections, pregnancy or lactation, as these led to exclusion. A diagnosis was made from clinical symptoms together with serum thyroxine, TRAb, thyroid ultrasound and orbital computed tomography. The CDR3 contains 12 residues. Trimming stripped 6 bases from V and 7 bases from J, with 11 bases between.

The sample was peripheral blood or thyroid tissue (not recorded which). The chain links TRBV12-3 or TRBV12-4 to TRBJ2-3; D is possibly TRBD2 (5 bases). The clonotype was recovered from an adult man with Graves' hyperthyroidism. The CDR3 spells CASSPTGNTQYF. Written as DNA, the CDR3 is TGTGCCAGCAGCCCAACGGGGAATACGCAGTATTTT.